The present TCR beta chain was sequenced within a study of blood T cell repertoires in COVID-19. Overall study: The United States, Italy and Spain supplied acute and convalescent COVID-19 samples. PBMCs, B-cell-depleted T cells, or T cells provided the cDNA or gDNA that made up the material.

Original methodology: Estimation of nucleated cell counts was performed using reference gene primer amplification. The data were produced by immunoSEQ multiplex PCR, yet TCRdb's version contains in-frame clones alone and is incomplete. Clone size and V and J calls were adopted from that table, with D and trimming inferred from the DNA. Of some 31,000 clones listed, roughly 73% are singletons. Germline loops: CDR1 MNHEY, CDR2 SVGEGT. The length of the CDR3 is 16 residues. Trimming left V 5 bases short and J 3 bases short, with 17 bases between. The source is a woman aged 70 to 79 with active or convalescent COVID-19. V usage is TRBV6-2 or TRBV6-3 and J usage is TRBJ2-1; D uncertain. The sequenced material came from peripheral blood. CDR3 sequence reads: CASSGSYITNYNEQFF. The CDR3 DNA follows: TGTGCCAGCAGTGGCTCCTACATAACTAACTACAATGAGCAGTTCTTC.